This T cell receptor (beta chain) was identified in a study of blood T cell repertoires in COVID-19. Whole-study context: From the United States, Italy and Spain came samples of acute and convalescent COVID-19.

In the source study's methods: Estimates of nucleated cell counts were drawn from the amplification of reference gene primers. The repertoire was sequenced with immunoSEQ multiplex PCR; TCRdb's copy has only in-frame clones and lacks some. V, J and clone size are taken as reported in that table, and D and trimming were inferred from the DNA itself. The sample lists hundreds of thousands of clones; around 79% were seen once. The sequence was collected from a woman aged 80 or over with acute or convalescent COVID-19. Material: peripheral blood.

The CDR3 sequence is CASSPDTYEQYF. CDR3 nucleotide sequence: TGTGCCAGCTCACCCGACACCTACGAGCAGTACTTC. The V gene is TRBV18, the J gene TRBJ2-7; D gene uncertain. With 3 bases removed from V and 2 bases from J, the gap between germline ends came to 5 bases. The CDR3 is 12 residues long. CDR1 is KGHSH and CDR2 is LQKENI in the germline V gene. Supplemented by reference TRBV18 and TRBJ2-7, the full variable domain reads NAGVMQNPRHLVRRRGQEARLRCSPMKGHSHVYWYRQLPEEGLKFMVYLQKENIIDESGMPKERFSAEFPKEGPSILRIQQVVRGDSAAYFCASSPDTYEQYFGPGTRLTVT.